Included here is one TCR beta chain sequence, with context. From germline, CDR1 is SGHAT and CDR2 FQNNGV. Trimming took 8 bases from V and 9 from J, leaving 13 bases between them. CDR3 length equals 11 residues. RNA transcripts served as the template for amplifying TCR beta CDR3 regions. First-round RT-PCR targeting the TCR CDR3 was performed with the HTBI primer set. TCRdb called the multiplex PCR reads again in MiXCR, with one record for every CDR3 protein. This table has some 460,000 distinct CDR3 sequences, about a sixth appearing once. This sample is drawn from a study of T cells in Graves' hyperthyroidism and ophthalmopathy.

The chain has TRBV11-2 and TRBJ1-2, with D unresolved. Material for sequencing was blood. The clonotype originates from a woman aged 18-29 years with Graves' hyperthyroidism. The CDR3 nucleotides read TGTGCCAGCGCACGGGGTGGGCGCTACACCTTC. It encodes CASARGGRYTF.